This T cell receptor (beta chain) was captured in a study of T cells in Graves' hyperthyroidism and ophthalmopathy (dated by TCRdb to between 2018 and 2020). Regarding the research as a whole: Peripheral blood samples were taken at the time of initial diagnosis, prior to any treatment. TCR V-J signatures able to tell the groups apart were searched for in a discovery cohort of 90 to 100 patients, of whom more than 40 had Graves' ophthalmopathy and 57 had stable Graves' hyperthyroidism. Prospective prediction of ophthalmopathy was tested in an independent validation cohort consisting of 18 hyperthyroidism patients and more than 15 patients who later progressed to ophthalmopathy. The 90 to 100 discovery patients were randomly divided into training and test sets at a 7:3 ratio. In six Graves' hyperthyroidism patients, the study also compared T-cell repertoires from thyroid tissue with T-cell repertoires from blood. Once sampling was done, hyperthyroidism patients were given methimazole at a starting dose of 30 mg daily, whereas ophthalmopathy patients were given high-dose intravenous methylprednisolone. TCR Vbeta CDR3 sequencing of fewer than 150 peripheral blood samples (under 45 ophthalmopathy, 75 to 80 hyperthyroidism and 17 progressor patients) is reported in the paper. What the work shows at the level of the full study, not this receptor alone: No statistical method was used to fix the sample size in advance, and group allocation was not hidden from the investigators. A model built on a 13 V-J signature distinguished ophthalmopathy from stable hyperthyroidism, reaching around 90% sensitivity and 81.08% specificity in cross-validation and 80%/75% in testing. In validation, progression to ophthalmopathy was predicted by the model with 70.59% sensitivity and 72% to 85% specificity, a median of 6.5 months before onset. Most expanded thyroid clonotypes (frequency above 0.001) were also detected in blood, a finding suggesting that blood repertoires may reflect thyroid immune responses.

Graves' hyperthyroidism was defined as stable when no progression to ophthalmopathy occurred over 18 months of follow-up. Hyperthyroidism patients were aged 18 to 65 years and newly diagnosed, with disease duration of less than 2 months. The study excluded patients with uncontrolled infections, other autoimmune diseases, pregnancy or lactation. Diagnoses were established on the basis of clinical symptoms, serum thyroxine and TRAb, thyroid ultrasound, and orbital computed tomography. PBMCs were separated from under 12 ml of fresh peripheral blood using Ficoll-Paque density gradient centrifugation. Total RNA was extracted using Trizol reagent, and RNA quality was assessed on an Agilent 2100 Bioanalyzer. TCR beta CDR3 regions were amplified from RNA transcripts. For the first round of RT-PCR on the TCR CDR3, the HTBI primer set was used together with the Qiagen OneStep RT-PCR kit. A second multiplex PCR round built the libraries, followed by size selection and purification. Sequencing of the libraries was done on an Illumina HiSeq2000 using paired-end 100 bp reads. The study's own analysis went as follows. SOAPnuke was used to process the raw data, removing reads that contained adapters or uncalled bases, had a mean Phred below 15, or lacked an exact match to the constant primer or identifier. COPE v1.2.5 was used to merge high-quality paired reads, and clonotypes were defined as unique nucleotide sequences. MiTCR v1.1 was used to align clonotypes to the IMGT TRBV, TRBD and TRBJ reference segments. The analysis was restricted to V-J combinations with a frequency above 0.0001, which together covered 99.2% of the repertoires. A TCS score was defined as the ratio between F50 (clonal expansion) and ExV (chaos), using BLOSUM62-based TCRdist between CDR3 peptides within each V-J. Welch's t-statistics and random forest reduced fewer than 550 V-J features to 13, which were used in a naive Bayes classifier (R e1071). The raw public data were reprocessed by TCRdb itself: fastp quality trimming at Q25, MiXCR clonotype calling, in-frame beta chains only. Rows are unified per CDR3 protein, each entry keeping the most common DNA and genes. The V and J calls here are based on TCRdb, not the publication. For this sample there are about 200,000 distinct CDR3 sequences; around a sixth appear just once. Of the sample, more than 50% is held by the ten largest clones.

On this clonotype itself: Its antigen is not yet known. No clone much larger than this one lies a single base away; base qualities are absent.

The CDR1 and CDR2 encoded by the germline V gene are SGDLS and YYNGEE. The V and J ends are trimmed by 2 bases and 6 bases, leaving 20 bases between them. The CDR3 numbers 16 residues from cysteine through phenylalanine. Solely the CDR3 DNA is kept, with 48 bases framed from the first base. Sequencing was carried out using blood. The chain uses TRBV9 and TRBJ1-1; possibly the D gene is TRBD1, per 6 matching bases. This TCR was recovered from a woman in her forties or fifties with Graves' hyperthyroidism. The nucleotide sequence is TGTGCCAGCAGCGTTAGTGGTGGGGGGGGCACGGCTGAAGCTTTCTTT. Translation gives CASSVSGGGGTAEAFF.